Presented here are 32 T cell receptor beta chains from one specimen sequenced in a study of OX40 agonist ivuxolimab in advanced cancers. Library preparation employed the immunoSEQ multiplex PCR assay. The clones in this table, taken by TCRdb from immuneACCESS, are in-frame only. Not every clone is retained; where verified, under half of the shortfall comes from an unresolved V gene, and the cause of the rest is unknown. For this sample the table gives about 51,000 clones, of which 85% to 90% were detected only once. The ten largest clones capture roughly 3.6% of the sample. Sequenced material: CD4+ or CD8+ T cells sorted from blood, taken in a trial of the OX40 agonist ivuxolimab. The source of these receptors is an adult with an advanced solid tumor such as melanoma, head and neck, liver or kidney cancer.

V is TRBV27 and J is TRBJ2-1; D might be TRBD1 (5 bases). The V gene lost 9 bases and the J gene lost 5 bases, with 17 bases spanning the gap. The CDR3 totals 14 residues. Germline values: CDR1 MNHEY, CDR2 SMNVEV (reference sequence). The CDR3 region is CASQGPYGNNEQFF. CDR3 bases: TGTGCCAGTCAGGGCCCCTACGGTAACAATGAGCAGTTCTTC.

CDR3 amino acids: CASSISLGDTQYF. DNA of the CDR3: TGTGCCAGTAGTATTTCGCTTGGAGATACGCAGTATTTT. The chain joins TRBV19 to TRBJ2-3; D is uncertain. The CDR3 totals 13 residues. Trimming cost V 3 bases and J 5 bases, with 9 bases left between them. From germline, CDR1 is LNHDA and CDR2 SQIVND (reference sequence).

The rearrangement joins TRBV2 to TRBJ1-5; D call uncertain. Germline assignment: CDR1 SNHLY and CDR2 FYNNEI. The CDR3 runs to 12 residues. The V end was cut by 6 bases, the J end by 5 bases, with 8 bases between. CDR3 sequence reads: CASSLNDQPQHF. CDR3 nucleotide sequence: TGTGCCAGCAGCCTGAATGATCAGCCCCAGCATTTT.

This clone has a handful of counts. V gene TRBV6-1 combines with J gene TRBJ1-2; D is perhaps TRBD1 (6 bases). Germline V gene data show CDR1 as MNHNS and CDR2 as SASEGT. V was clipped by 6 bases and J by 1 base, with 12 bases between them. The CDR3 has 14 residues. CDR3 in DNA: TGTGCCAGCAGAACTGACAGGATTAACTATGGCTACACCTTC. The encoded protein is CASRTDRINYGYTF.

The DNA for the CDR3 is TGTGCCAGCAGCTTAGCTGGGTTTGGCTACACCTTC. Translating it yields CASSLAGFGYTF. The chain recombines TRBV11-2 with TRBJ1-2, with D unresolved. The CDR3 has 12 residues. V was cut by 1 base and J by 7 bases, with 7 bases left in between. Germline V gene sequence: CDR1 SGHAT, CDR2 FQNNGV.

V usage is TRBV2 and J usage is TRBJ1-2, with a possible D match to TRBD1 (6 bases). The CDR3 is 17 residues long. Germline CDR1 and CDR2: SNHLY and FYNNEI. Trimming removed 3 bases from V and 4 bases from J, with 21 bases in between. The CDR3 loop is CASSDPVMGGVRYGYTF. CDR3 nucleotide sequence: TGTGCCAGCAGTGATCCGGTCATGGGGGGCGTTCGCTATGGCTACACCTTC.

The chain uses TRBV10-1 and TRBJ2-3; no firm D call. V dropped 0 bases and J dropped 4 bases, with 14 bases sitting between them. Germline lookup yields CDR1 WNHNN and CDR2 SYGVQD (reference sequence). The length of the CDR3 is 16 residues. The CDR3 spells CASSESVGIGADTQYF. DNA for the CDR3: TGCGCCAGCAGTGAGTCGGTGGGAATAGGCGCAGATACGCAGTATTTT.

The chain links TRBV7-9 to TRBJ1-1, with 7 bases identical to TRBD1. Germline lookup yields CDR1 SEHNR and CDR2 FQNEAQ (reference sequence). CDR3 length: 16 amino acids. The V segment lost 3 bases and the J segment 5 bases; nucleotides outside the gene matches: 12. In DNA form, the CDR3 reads TGTGCCAGCAGCTTCCGACTAGGGGGCGCGGGGACTGAAGCTTTCTTT. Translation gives CASSFRLGGAGTEAFF.

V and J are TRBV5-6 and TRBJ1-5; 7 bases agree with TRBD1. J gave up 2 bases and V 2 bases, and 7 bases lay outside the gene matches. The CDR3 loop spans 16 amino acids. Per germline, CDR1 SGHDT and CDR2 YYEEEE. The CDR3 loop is CASSFTTGSGNQPQHF. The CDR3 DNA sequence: TGTGCCAGCAGCTTCACGACAGGGAGTGGCAATCAGCCCCAGCATTTT.

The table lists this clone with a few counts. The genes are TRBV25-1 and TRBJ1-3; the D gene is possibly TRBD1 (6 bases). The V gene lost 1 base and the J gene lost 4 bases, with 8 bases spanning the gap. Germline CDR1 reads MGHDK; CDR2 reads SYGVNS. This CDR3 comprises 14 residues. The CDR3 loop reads CASSEWGGGNTIYF. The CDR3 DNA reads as TGTGCCAGCAGTGAATGGGGGGGCGGAAACACCATATATTTT.

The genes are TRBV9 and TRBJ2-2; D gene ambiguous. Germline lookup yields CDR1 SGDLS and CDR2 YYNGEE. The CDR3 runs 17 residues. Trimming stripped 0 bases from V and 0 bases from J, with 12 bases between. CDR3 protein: CASSVAPGSSNTGELFF. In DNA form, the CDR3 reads TGTGCCAGCAGCGTAGCTCCGGGCAGTTCGAACACCGGGGAGCTGTTTTTT.

CDR3 DNA sequence: TGCGCCAGCAGATACAGGGAAAGCACTGAAGCTTTCTTT. Translated, it gives CASRYRESTEAFF. The J gene is TRBJ1-1, the V gene TRBV10-2, with a tentative D call TRBD1 (6 bases). This CDR3 has 13 amino acids. V shed 6 bases and J shed 4 bases, with 12 bases lying between them. From germline, CDR1 is WSHSY and CDR2 SAAADI.

As DNA, the CDR3 is TGTGCCAGCAGCCCGCAGCAGGGGGGGATAGGAATAAGTTCACCCCTCCACTTT. Encoded protein: CASSPQQGGIGISSPLHF. The chain links TRBV9 to TRBJ1-6; 7 nucleotides match TRBD1. V lost 4 bases and J lost 9; bases outside the gene matches: 19. The germline gives CDR1 SGDLS, CDR2 YYNGEE. CDR3 size: 18 residues.

This CDR3 reads CAMGLAGGEEQYF. The CDR3 region has the DNA TGTGCCATGGGACTAGCGGGAGGGGAAGAGCAGTACTTC. V gene TRBV2 combines with J gene TRBJ2-7, with 16 bases fitting TRBD2. The CDR3 has 13 amino acids. Germline V gene data show CDR1 as SNHLY and CDR2 as FYNNEI. The junction had 4 bases not matched to a gene; V was cut back by 10 bases and J by 7 bases. The full variable domain, with the rest looked up from reference TRBV2 and TRBJ2-7, is EPEVTQTPSHQVTQMGQEVILRCVPISNHLYFYWYRQILGQKVEFLVSFYNNEISEKSEIFDDQFSVERPDGSNFTLKIRSTKLEDSAMYFCAMGLAGGEEQYFGPGTRLTVT.

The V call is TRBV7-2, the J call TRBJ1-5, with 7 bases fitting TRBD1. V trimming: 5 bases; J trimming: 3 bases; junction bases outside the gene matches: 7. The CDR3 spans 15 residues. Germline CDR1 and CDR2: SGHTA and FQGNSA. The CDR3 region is CASSLSTGVNQPQHF. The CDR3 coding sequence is TGTGCCAGCAGCCTTAGCACAGGGGTCAATCAGCCCCAGCATTTT.

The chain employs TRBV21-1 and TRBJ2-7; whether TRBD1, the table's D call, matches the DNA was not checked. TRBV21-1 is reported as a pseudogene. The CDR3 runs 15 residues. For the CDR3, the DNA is TGTGCCAGCAGCAATGGCAGGGGGCAGGCTACCTCAGCGAGATTC. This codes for CASSNGRGQATSARF.

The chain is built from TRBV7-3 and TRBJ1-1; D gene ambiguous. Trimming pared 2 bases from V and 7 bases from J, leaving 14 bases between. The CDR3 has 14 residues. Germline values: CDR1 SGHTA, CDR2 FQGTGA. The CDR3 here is CASSLSSGNLEAFF. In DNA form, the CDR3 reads TGTGCCAGCAGCTTATCTTCGGGAAACCTTGAAGCTTTCTTT.

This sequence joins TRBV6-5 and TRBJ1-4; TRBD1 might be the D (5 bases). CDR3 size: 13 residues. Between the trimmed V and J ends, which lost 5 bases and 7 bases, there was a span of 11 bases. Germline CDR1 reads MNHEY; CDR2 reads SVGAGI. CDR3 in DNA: TGTGCCAGCAGTAGGGGTTGGGGTGAAAAACTGTTTTTT. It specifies CASSRGWGEKLFF.

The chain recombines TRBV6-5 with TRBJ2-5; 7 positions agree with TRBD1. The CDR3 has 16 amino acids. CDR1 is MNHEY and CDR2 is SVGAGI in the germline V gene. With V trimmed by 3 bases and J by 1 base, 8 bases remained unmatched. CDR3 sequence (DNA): TGTGCCAGCAGTTATACAGGGGTTCGTCCCCAAGAGACCCAGTACTTC. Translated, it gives CASSYTGVRPQETQYF.

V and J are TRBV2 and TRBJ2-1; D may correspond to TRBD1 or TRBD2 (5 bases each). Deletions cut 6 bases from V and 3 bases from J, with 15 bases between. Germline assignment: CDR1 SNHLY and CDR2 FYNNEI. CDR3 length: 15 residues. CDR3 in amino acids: CASRKGPDYYNEQFF. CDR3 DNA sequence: TGTGCCAGCAGAAAGGGGCCAGACTACTACAATGAGCAGTTCTTC. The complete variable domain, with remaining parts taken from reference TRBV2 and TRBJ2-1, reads EPEVTQTPSHQVTQMGQEVILRCVPISNHLYFYWYRQILGQKVEFLVSFYNNEISEKSEIFDDQFSVERPDGSNFTLKIRSTKLEDSAMYFCASRKGPDYYNEQFFGPGTRLTVL.

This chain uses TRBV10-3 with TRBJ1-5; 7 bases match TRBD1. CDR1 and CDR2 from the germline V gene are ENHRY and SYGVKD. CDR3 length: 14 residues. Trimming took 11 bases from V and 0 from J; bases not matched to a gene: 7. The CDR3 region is CAGNRGYSNQPQHF. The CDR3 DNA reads TGTGCCGGGAACAGGGGTTATAGCAATCAGCCCCAGCATTTT.

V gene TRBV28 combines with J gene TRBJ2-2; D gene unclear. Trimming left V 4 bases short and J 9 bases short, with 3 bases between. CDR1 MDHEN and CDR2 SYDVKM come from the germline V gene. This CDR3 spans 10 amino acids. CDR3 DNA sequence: TGTGCCAGCAGTTCCAGGGAGCTGTTTTTT. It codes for CASSSRELFF. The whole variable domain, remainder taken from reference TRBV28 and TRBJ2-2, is DVKVTQSSRYLVKRTGEKVFLECVQDMDHENMFWYRQDPGLGLRLIYFSYDVKMKEKGDIPEGYSVSREKKERFSLILESASTNQTSMYLCASSSRELFFGEGSRLTVL.

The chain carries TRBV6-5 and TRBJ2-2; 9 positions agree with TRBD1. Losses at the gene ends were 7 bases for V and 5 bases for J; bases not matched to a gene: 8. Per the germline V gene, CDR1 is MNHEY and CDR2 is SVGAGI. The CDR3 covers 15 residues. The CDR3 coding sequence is TGTGCCAGCACCCGAGGGACAGGGAGTACCGGGGAGCTGTTTTTT. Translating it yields CASTRGTGSTGELFF.

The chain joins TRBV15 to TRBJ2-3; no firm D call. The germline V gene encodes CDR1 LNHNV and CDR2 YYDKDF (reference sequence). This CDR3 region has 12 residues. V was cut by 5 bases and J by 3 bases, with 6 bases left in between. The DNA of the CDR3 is TGTGCCACCAGCGCCTTTACAGATACGCAGTATTTT. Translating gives CATSAFTDTQYF.

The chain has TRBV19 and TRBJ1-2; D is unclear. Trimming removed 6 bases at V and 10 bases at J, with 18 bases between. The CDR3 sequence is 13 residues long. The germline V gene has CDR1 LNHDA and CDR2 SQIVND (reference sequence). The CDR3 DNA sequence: TGTGCCAGTAGCCCACTTGCGGGGTTGAACTACACCTTC. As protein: CASSPLAGLNYTF. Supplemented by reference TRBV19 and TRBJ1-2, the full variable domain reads DGGITQSPKYLFRKEGQNVTLSCEQNLNHDAMYWYRQDPGQGLRLIYYSQIVNDFQKGDIAEGYSVSREKKESFPLTVTSAQKNPTAFYLCASSPLAGLNYTFGSGTRLTVV.

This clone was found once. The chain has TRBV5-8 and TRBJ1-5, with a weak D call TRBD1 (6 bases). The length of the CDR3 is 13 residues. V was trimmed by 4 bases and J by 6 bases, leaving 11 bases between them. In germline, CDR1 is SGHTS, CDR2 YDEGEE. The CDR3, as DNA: TGTGCCAGCAGCCTGGGGGGGCTTCAGCCCCAGCATTTT. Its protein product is CASSLGGLQPQHF.

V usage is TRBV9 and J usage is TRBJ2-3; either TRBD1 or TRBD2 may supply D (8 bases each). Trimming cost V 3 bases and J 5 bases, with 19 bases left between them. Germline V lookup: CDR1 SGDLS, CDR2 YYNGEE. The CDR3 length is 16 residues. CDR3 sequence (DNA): TGTGCCAGCAGCGCCGCAGGGGGCGCGGGGGGAGATACGCAGTATTTT. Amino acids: CASSAAGGAGGDTQYF.

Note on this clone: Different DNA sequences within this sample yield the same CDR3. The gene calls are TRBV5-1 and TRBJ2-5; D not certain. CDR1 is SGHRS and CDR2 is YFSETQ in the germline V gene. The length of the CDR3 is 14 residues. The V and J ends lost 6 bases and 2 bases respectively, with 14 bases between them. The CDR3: CASKTEMYQETQYF. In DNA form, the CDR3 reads TGCGCCAGCAAAACAGAGATGTATCAAGAGACCCAGTACTTC.

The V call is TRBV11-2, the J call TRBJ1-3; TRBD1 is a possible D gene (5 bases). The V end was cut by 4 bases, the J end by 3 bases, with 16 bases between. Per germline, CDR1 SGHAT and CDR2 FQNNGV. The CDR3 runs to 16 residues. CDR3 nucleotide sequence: TGTGCCAGCAGCTCCCCGGACATACCGGGTGGAAACACCATATATTTT. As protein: CASSSPDIPGGNTIYF.

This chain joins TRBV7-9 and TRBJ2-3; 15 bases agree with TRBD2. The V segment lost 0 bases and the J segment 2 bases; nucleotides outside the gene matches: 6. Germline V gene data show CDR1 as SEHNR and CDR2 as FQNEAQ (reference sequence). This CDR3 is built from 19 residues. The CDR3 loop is CASSLAGTSGGTYTDTQYF. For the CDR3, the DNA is TGTGCCAGCAGCTTAGCGGGGACTAGCGGGGGGACCTACACAGATACGCAGTATTTT.

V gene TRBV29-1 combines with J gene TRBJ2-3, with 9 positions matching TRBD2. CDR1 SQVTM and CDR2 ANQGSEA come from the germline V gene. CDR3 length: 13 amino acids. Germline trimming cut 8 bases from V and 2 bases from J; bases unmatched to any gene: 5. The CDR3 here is CSSSGGTTDTQYF. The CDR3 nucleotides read TGCAGCTCCAGCGGGGGGACCACAGATACGCAGTATTTT.

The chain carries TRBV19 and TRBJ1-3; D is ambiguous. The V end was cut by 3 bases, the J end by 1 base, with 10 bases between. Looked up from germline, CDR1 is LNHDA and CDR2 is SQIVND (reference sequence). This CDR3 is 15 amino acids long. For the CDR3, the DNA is TGTGCCAGTAGTATTAGTGCAGCTTCTGGAAACACCATATATTTT. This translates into CASSISAASGNTIYF.